Below, one T cell receptor beta chain is given with its context. The antigen is unknown. The CDR3 covers 13 residues. Germline V gives CDR1 SQVTM, CDR2 ANQGSEA. V lost 7 bases, J lost 1 base, and 11 bases lay in between. The sorted Tregs were CD4+CD25+CD127-/low cells. The study, taken as a whole, reports: Tumor memory CD4+ T cell TCR gene usage clustered with blood and lymph node memory CD4+ cells and lymph node naive CD4+ cells.

Semi-nested PCR with Nested Universal Primer A followed constant-region reverse priming of full-length variable regions. Using its own MiXCR run on the 5' RACE reads, TCRdb lists one record per CDR3 protein. This table holds about 32,000 distinct CDR3 sequences, roughly 30% found once. The clonotype originates from a female donor with breast cancer. The specimen sequenced was tumor-infiltrating Tregs sorted from the breast tumor. This chain links TRBV29-1 with TRBJ1-5, with D possibly being TRBD1 (6 bases). For the CDR3, the DNA is TGCAGCGCTGTAACAGGGAGCAATCAGCCCCAGCATTTT. Protein: CSAVTGSNQPQHF. The variable domain in full, with the rest retrieved from reference TRBV29-1 and TRBJ1-5, is SAVISQKPSRDICQRGTSLTIQCQVDSQVTMMFWYRQQPGQSLTLIATANQGSEATYESGFVIDKFPISRPNLTFSTLTVSNMSPEDSSIYLCSAVTGSNQPQHFGDGTRLSIL.